Detailed here is one T cell receptor beta chain. No cognate antigen has been identified for it. Qualities for individual bases were not recorded, and no much larger clone is one base off. Library prep was done by the immunoSEQ multiplex PCR assay. A mixture of 60 forward primers for TCR Vbeta segments and 13 reverse primers for TCR Jbeta segments was used in the multiplex PCR. The CDR3 region of rearranged TCR beta genes was amplified from genomic DNA by a multiplex PCR assay. On the Illumina HiSeq System, the amplified TCR beta libraries were sequenced as 87-base-pair reads. The original methods were these. Across the 640 or so repertoires, a later analysis counted 80 million or so unique TCR beta chains, roughly 11 million of which were shared by at least two donors. A nearest-neighbor algorithm error-corrected the raw reads and collapsed the reads into unique sequences, merging closely related sequences to remove PCR and sequencing errors. CDR3 sequences were aligned to IMGT reference sequences to assign V, D and J gene segments. For a sequence to be retained, a match of at least six nucleotides was required to both a V gene segment and a J gene segment. A rearrangement was called productive if the CDR3 had no stop codons and remained in frame with V and J, and every other rearrangement was called non-productive. CDR3 was defined by IMGT convention, running from the second conserved V-encoded cysteine to the conserved J-encoded phenylalanine. In an earlier analysis of some 550 of the donors, sequences lacking an unambiguous match to a single V gene segment were excluded. An earlier analysis of 500 to 700 of the donors classified V segments as functional when productive rearrangements were above 56.7% and as segregating when the standard deviation between donors was above 5%. To diagnose cytomegalovirus status from the catalog of TCR beta chain sequences, a statistical classification framework was built. V and J gene assignment, in a later analysis, came from comparing TCR nucleotide sequences with IMGT/GENE-DB human TR gene sequences. A later analysis assigned CDR3 sequences and most-parsimonious VDJ recombination scenarios with the TCRdist pipeline. A later analysis defined each TCR beta chain by its CDR3 amino acid sequence plus V-gene family, and excluded reads lacking a unique V-gene family. To address suspected cross-contamination and a sequencing artifact, a later analysis removed 592 highly shared, low-generation-probability nucleotide sequences. A later analysis calculated a clonal expansion index for each public chain from normalized within-repertoire ranks of inferred template counts. Generation probabilities in a later analysis came from a VDJ recombination model fitted to out-of-frame rearrangements, and those results were checked against IGoR. In a later analysis, TCR-TCR, TCR-HLA and TCR-CMV co-occurrence was scored with hypergeometric tests, and a repertoire-size bias correction was applied to TCR pairs. In a later analysis, false discovery rates were estimated by permuting HLA or CMV assignments 20 times. A later analysis grouped co-occurring TCRs with DBSCAN, adding TCRdist sequence similarity when clustering within HLA-allele-positive subsets. For co-occurrence clustering, repertoires with fewer than 30,000 or more than 120,000 public chains were excluded, along with a handful of repertoires with anomalous nucleotide sharing. Sourced from immuneACCESS, this table was stored by TCRdb with only in-frame sequences that have V and J called. A share of the clones is absent; for the studies checked, an unresolved V gene accounts for under half, and the remainder has no known explanation. V, J and clone size were drawn from that table, and D and trimming were deduced from the DNA. The table for this sample lists 150,000 or so clones; around 80% of them were counted only once. Under 6% of the sample is taken by the ten largest.

The sample belongs to a study of cytomegalovirus exposure and HLA in healthy donors (dated by TCRdb to 2016 to 2017). Regarding the complete study: An earlier analysis of about 530 of the donors reported approximately 260 Gb of sequence data and approximately 120 million unique TCR beta sequences obtained from approximately 180 million T cells. An early release covering approximately 600 HLA-typed donors comprised around 300 gigabases of sequencing data and approximately 85 million unique TCR sequences. About 5 DR-DQ haplotypes were handled as single units for association and clustering, since linkage in the cohort was strong. A later genetic analysis used genome-wide SNP genotypes for about 65% of the roughly 700 donors, treating that subset as a discovery cohort. Typing coverage differed by locus: A, B, C, DRB1 and DQB1 were typed in about 629-640 donors, DQA1 in about 550, DPA1 in around 600, and DPB1 in approximately 450. To study patterns of TCR occurrence, a later analysis re-analyzed previously published TCR beta repertoires from 650 to 750 donors and added high-resolution HLA genotyping. A separate validation cohort of 100 to 150 different subjects was used in addition to the approximately 640-subject first cohort. Both class I and class II loci were covered by HLA typing, at four-digit resolution. The genetic ancestry cluster associated with self-reported Caucasian donors included over 80% of the approximately 400 genotyped donors. Donor age, sex, ethnicity and CMV serostatus were compiled together with the repertoire data. An earlier analysis of several hundred of the donors used high-throughput TCR beta sequencing to judge whether each TCR beta V gene segment behaved as functional or pseudogenic. Among a few hundred genotyped donors of the cohort, an average of roughly 240,000 unique TCR beta nucleotide sequences were sequenced per donor, roughly 20% of them non-productive. The study used immunosequencing to profile the T cell repertoires of approximately 640 subjects and linked those repertoires to cytomegalovirus serostatus. Every discovery cohort repertoire had been produced on one sequencing platform. To predict cytomegalovirus infection status, the study brought together high-throughput TCR immunosequencing, statistical association of individual TCRs with disease status, and machine learning. The study aimed to test whether signatures of past pathogen exposure could be identified by cataloging public T cell receptors. Rather than using new phenotypic data, the later analysis identified candidate immune exposures from TCR beta sequences and from how often those sequences occurred across donors. The paper as a whole reports these results and caveats: A group of highly shared sequence variants was considered likely to be a technical artifact of the sequencing pipeline. According to the authors, the approach could potentially be generalized to other disease states and immunological phenotypes. A later analysis reported that several top co-occurrence clusters appeared linked to parvovirus B19, influenza, CMV and Epstein-Barr virus. Because HLA typing was missing for some donors at each locus, association tests included only the typed subset. Assigning TCR associations to individual alleles was difficult when HLA alleles, especially DR and DQ, strongly co-occurred. An earlier analysis of several hundred of the donors showed that most TCR beta V segments appeared in productive rearrangements either about 87% or about 30% of the time, which broadly matched IMGT annotations. Because counts were too low, around 18 rarely observed V segments, including chromosome 9 orphons, were left out of the earlier analysis of a few hundred of the donors. The classifier was reported to diagnose cytomegalovirus status with high specificity and sensitivity in both the original cohort and the validation cohort. Linkage disequilibrium might explain the correlated functional status among segregating V segments, but an unknown experimental factor could not be excluded. In the study, about 150 TCR beta chains were listed as associated with cytomegalovirus. This cohort had only TCR beta chains sequenced, and the lack of alpha or paired-chain data limited which features could be detected. A later analysis found that TCR association rates varied across HLA loci, with DRB1 alleles showing the most associated TCRs and HLA-C alleles the fewest. A later analysis found that most CMV-associated TCR beta chains appeared HLA-restricted, with HLA associations seemingly driven largely by CMV exposure. A further reported finding was that TCR beta sequences accurately predicted the HLA-A and HLA-B alleles for most subjects in the first cohort. A later genetic analysis associated a missense DCLRE1C variant with V-gene and J-gene trimming of TCR beta chains, and an independent cohort replicated the association. A few of the identified cytomegalovirus-associated TCR beta chains were confirmed in vitro to be specific for cytomegalovirus antigens. While some public TCRs were present in many individuals, most TCR sequences turned up only very rarely across donors. The only immune exposure information available for the cohort was CMV serostatus. A later analysis found that HLA-associated TCR beta chains were more clonally expanded and had lower generation probabilities than equally common non-associated chains. Compared with the 666-donor mean, donors in an Asian-associated ancestry cluster had fewer N-insertions in productive TCRs, according to a later genetic analysis. Some IMGT-functional V segments, including TRBV6-2 and TRBV6-3, could not be told apart with the 87-base-pair reads, so those segments were excluded. Presence/absence analyses assumed roughly uniform sequencing depth across donors, an assumption that may not hold. At a false discovery rate of 0.05, a later analysis linked under 20,000 TCR beta sequences to specific HLA alleles.

The cohort comprised approximately 700 healthy bone marrow donors. All cohort members were sampled while nominally healthy, although unrecorded immune exposures were likely present. The donor tested CMV seropositive, placing the donor among the 290 or so seropositive members of the cohort. A peripheral blood sample was collected from each donor, and TCR beta sequencing was performed on peripheral blood mononuclear cells. Genomic DNA extraction from the blood cell samples was performed with the Qiagen DNeasy Blood Extraction Kit. Via the germline V gene, CDR1 is SGHTA and CDR2 FQGNSA. The CDR3 runs 17 amino acids, cysteine and phenylalanine included. Only the CDR3 DNA stays, 51 bases, in frame from base 1. Here V drops 1 base and J drops 3 bases, and the junction holds 7 bases not matched to any gene.

The rearrangement combines TRBV7-2 with TRBJ2-5, with 11 bases in between that match TRBD2. The TCR comes from a woman between 45 and 65 years old in good health and CMV-seropositive. The sample taken for sequencing was PBMCs. The CDR3 protein sequence reads: CASSLGASGGSKETQYF. The DNA sequence is as follows: TGTGCCAGCAGCTTAGGGGCTAGCGGGGGGTCTAAAGAGACCCAGTACTTC.